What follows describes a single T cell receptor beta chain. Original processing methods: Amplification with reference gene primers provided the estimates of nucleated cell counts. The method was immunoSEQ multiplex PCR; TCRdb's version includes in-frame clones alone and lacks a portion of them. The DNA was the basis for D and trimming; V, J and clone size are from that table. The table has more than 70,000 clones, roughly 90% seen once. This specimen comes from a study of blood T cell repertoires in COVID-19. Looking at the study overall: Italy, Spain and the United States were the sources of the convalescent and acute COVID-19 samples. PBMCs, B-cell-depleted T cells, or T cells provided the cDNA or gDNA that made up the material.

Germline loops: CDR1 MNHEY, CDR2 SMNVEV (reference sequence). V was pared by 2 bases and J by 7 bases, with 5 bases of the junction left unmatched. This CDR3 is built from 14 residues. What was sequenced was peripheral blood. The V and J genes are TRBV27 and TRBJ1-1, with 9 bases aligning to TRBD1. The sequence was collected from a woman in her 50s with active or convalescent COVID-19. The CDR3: CASSLRWTGDEAFF. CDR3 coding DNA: TGTGCCAGCAGTTTAAGGTGGACAGGGGATGAAGCTTTCTTT.